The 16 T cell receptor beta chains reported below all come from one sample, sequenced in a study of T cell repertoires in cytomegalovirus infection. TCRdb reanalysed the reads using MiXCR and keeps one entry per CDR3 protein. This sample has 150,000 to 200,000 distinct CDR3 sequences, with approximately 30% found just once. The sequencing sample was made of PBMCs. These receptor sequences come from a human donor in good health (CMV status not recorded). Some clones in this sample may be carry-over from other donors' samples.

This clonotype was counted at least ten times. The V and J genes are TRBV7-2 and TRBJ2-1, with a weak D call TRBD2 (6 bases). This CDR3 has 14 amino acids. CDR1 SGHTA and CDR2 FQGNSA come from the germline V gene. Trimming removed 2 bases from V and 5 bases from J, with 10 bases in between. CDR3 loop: CASSLWGDNNEQFF. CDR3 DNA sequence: TGTGCCAGCAGCTTATGGGGGGATAACAATGAGCAGTTCTTC.

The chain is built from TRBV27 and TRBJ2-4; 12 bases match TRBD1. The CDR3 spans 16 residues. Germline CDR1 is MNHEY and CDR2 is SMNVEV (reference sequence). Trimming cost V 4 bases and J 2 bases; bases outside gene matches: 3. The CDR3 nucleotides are TGTGCCAGCAGTTCTGGGACAGGGGGCTCCAAAAACATTCAGTACTTC. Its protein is CASSSGTGGSKNIQYF.

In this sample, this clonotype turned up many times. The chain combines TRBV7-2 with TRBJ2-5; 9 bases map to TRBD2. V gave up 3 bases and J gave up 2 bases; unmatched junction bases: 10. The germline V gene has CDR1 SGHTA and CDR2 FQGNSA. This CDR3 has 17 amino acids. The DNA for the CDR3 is TGTGCCAGCAGCTTGAAGTGGAGCGGGGGGTCACAAGAGACCCAGTACTTC. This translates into CASSLKWSGGSQETQYF.

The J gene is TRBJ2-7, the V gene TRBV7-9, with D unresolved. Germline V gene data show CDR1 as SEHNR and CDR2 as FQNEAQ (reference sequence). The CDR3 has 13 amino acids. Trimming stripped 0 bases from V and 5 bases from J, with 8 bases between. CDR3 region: CASSLAEGDEQYF. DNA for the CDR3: TGTGCCAGCAGCTTAGCGGAAGGCGACGAGCAGTACTTC.

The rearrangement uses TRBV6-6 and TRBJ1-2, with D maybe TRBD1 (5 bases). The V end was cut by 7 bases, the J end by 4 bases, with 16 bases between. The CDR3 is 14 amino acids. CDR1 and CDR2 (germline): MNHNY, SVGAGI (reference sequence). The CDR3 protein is CASIPGRSIYGYTF. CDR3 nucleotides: TGTGCCAGCATTCCGGGACGGAGCATCTATGGCTACACCTTC.

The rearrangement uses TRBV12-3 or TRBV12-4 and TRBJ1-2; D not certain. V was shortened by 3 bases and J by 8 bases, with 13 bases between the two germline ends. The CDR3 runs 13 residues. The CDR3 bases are TGTGCCAGCAGTTTTAGGCGAACGGGAGGCTACACCTTC. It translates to CASSFRRTGGYTF.

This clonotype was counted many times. Written as DNA, the CDR3 is TGTGCCAGCAGCTTCGACAGTGTAAGGGAGACCCAGTACTTC. Protein: CASSFDSVRETQYF. The chain is built from TRBV7-2 and TRBJ2-5; possibly TRBD1 for D (5 bases). V shed 3 bases and J shed 5 bases, with 13 bases lying between them. CDR3 size: 14 residues. Germline V gene lookup returns CDR1 SGHTA and CDR2 FQGNSA.

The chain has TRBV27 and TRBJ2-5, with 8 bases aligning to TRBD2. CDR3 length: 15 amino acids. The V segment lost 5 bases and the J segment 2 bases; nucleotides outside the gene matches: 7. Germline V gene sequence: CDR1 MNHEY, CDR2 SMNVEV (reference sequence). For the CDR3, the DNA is TGTGCCAGCAGTCGGGGGGGACCCCATCAAGAGACCCAGTACTTC. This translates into CASSRGGPHQETQYF.

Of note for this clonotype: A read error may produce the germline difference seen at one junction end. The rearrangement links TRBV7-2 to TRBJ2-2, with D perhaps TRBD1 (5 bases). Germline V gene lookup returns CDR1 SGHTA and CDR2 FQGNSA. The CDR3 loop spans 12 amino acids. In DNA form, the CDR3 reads TGTGTCAGCAGCTTAGGACAAAGGGAGCTGTTTTTT. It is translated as CVSSLGQRELFF. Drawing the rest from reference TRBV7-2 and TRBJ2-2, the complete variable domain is GAGVSQSPSNKVTEKGKDVELRCDPISGHTALYWYRQSLGQGLEFLIYFQGNSAPDKSGLPSDRFSAERTGGSVSTLTIQRTQQEDSAVYLCVSSLGQRELFFGEGSRLTVL.

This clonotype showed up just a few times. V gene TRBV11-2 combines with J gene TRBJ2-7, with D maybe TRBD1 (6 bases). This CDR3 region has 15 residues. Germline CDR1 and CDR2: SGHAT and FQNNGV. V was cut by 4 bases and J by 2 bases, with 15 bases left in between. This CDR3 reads CASSSYRDKTYEQYF. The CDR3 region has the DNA TGTGCCAGCAGCTCCTACCGGGACAAAACCTACGAGCAGTACTTC.

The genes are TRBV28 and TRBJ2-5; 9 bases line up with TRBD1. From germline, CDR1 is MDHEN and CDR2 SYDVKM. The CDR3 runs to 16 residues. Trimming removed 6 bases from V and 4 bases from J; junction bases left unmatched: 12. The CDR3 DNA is TGTGCCAGCAGCCCTCACACGGGACAGGGTCGAGAGACCCAGTACTTC. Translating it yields CASSPHTGQGRETQYF.

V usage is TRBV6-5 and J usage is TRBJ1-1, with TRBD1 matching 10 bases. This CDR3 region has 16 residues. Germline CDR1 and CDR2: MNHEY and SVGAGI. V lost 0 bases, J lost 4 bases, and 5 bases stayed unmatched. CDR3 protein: CASSYSGTGVRTEAFF. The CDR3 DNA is TGTGCCAGCAGTTACTCTGGGACAGGGGTGCGCACTGAAGCTTTCTTT.

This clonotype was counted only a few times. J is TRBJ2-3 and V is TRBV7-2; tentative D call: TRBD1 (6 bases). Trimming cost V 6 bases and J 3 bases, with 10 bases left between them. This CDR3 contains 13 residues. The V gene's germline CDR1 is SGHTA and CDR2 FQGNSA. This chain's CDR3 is CASRPTGTDTQYF. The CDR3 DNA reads TGTGCCAGCAGACCTACAGGGACAGATACGCAGTATTTT.

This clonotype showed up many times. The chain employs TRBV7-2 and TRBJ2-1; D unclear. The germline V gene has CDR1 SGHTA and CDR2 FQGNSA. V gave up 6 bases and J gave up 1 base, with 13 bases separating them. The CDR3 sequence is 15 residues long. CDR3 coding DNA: TGTGCCAGCAGAGGTCTGGCTTCTTCCTACAATGAGCAGTTCTTC. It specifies CASRGLASSYNEQFF.

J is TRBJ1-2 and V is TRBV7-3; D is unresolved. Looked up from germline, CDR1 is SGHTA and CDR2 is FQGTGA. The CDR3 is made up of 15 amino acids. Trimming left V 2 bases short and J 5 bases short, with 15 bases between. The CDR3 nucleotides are TGTGCCAGCAGCTTAGTATTCACAATTCGATATGGCTACACCTTC. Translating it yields CASSLVFTIRYGYTF.

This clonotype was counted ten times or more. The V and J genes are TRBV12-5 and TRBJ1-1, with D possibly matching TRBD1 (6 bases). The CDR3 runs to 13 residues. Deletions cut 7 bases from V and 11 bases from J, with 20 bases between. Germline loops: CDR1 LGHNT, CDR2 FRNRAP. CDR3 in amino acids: CASASDSLSLAFF. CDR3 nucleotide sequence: TGTGCTAGTGCCTCGGACAGCCTGAGTTTGGCTTTCTTT.